This TCR beta chain emerged from a study of T-cell memory formation after mild COVID-19. Study-wide background: TCR clustering was largely donor specific.

5'RACE primed from the constant segment yielded TCR alpha and TCR beta cDNA libraries bearing sample barcodes and UMIs. TCRdb re-called the 5' RACE reads with MiXCR, one entry per CDR3 protein. This table holds under 350,000 distinct CDR3 sequences, about a sixth found once. Study-level findings and limits: Later expanders leaned CD4+, whereas clones that contracted between day 15 and 85 were balanced CD4/CD8. The study detected some responding clones in pre-infection memory, suggesting cross-reactive memory joined.

There are 16 residues in the CDR3. Trimming shortened V by 3 bases and J by 4 bases, and 16 bases separated the two germline ends. Of note for this clonotype: Antigen specificity is unknown.

The sequence derives from a man between 18 and 35 years old who had mild COVID-19 (a few samples of this study predate the infection). Cell type and time point are not known. The chain uses TRBV12-3 or TRBV12-4 and TRBJ1-3; D may be TRBD1 (6 bases). The sequenced sample consisted of PBMCs or a T cell subset sorted from them (not recorded which). The CDR3: CASSFPPGHPGNTIYF. DNA for the CDR3: TGTGCCAGCAGTTTTCCTCCGGGACACCCCGGAAACACCATATATTTT.